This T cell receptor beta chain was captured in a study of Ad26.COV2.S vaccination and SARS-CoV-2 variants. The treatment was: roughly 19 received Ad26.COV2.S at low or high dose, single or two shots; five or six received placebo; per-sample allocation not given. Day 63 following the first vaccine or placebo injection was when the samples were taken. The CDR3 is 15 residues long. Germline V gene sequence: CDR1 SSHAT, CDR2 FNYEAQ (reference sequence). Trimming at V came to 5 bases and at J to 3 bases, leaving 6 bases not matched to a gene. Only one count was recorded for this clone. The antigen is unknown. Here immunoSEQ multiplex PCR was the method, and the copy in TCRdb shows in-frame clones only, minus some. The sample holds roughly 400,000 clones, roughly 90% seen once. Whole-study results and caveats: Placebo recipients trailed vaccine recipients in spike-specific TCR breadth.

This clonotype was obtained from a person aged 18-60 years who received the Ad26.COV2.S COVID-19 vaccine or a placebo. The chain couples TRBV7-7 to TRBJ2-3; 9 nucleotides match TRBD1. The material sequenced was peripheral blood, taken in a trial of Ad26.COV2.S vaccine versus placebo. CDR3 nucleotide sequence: TGTGCCAGCAGCCGGACAGGGGCAAGGACAGATACGCAGTATTTT. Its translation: CASSRTGARTDTQYF.